The clone carrying this T cell receptor beta chain showed up just once. Its antigen is unknown. Deletions cut 2 bases from V and 6 bases from J, with 5 bases between. This CDR3 region has 13 residues. Germline CDR1 reads MDHEN; CDR2 reads SYDVKM. The sample originates from a study of T cell responses to AZD1222 COVID-19 vaccine. Study-level findings and limits: A mostly white British donor set with more females was recruited, and clonal diversity was possibly underestimated. Increased Spike-specific TCR breadth and depth were observed after two AZD1222 doses.

Assay: immunoSEQ multiplex PCR; the TCRdb copy retains only in-frame clones and omits some. The table records just under 90,000 clones, 85% to 90% of them present only once. The gene calls are TRBV28 and TRBJ1-6, with D unresolved. This TCR was recovered from an adult in good health. Sequences were derived from peripheral blood, sampled on day 0 of MenACWY control vaccination. CDR3 in DNA: TGTGCCAGCAGTTTAAGTGTTAATTCACCCCTCCACTTT. Amino acid sequence: CASSLSVNSPLHF.